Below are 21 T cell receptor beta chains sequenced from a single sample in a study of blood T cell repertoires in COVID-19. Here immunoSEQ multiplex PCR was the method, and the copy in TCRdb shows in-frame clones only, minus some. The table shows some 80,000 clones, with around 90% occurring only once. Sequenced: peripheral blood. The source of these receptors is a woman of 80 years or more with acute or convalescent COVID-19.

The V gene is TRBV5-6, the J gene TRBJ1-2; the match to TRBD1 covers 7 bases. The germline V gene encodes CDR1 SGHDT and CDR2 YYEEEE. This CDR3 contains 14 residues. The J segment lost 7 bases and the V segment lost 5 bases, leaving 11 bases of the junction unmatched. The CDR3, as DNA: TGTGCCAGCAGTCCCTCCAGATCAGGGGGTGGCTACACCTTC. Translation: CASSPSRSGGGYTF.

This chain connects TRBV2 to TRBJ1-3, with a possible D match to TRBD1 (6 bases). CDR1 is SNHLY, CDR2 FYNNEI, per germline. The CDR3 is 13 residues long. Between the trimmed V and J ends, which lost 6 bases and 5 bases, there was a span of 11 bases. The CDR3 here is CASSLGQRNTIYF. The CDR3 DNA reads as TGTGCCAGCAGCCTTGGACAGAGAAACACCATATATTTT.

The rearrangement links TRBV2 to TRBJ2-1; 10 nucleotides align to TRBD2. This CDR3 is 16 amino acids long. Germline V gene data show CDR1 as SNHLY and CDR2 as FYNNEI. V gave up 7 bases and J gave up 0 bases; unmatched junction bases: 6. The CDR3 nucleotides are TGTGCCAGCACCGCTAGCGGGGGAAGCTCCTACAATGAGCAGTTCTTC. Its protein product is CASTASGGSSYNEQFF.

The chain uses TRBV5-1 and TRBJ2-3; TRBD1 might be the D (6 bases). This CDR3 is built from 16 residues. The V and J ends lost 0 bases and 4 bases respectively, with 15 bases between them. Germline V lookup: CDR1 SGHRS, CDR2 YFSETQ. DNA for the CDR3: TGCGCCAGCAGCTTGGCCCCACAGGGAATCGCAGATACGCAGTATTTT. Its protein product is CASSLAPQGIADTQYF.

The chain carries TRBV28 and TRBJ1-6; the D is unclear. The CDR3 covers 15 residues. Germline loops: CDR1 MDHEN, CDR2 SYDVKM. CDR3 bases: TGTGCAACCAAACCCCCTAGCTCCTATAATTCACCCCTCCACTTT. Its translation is CATKPPSSYNSPLHF.

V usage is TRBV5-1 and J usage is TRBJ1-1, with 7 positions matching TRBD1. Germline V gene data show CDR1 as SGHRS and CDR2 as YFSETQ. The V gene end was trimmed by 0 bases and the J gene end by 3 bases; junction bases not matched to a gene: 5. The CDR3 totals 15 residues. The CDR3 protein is CASSLGQGLDTEAFF. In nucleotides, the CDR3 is TGCGCCAGCAGCTTGGGACAGGGTTTGGACACTGAAGCTTTCTTT.

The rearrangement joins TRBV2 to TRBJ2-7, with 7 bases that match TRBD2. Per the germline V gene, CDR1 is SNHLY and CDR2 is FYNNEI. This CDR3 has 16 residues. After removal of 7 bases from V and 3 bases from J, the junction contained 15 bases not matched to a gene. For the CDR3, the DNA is TGTGCCAGCACCGCGGCGGGGGTTGGGCTAGGCTACGAGCAGTACTTC. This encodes CASTAAGVGLGYEQYF. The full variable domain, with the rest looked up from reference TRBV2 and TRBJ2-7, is EPEVTQTPSHQVTQMGQEVILRCVPISNHLYFYWYRQILGQKVEFLVSFYNNEISEKSEIFDDQFSVERPDGSNFTLKIRSTKLEDSAMYFCASTAAGVGLGYEQYFGPGTRLTVT.

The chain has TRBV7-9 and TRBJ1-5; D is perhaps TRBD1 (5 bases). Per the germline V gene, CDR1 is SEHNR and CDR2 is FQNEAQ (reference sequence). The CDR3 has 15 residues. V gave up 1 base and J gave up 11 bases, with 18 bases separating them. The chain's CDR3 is CASSLVGQGFGAQHF. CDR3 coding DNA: TGTGCCAGCAGCTTAGTAGGGCAGGGCTTTGGGGCCCAGCATTTT.

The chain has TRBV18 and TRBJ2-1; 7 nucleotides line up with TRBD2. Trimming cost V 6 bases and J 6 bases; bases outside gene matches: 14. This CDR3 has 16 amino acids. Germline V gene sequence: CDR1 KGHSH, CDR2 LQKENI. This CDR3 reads CASSRSGNNLLNEQFF. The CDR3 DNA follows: TGTGCCAGCTCCCGAAGCGGGAACAATCTACTCAATGAGCAGTTCTTC.

The DNA of the CDR3 is TGCAGCGTAGACGGGACTAGCGGGGGGGTTCGGTACCAAGAGACCCAGTACTTC. This encodes CSVDGTSGGVRYQETQYF. This chain connects TRBV29-1 to TRBJ2-5; 16 bases agree with TRBD2. This CDR3 comprises 18 residues. V gave up 6 bases and J gave up 0 bases; unmatched junction bases: 10. The germline gives CDR1 SQVTM, CDR2 ANQGSEA.

The CDR3 region is CASSEAEEDRGPWYGDTEAFF. The DNA for the CDR3 is TGTGCCAGCAGTGAAGCTGAAGAGGACAGGGGGCCTTGGTACGGCGACACTGAAGCTTTCTTT. V is TRBV6-1 and J is TRBJ1-1; 11 bases are shared with TRBD1. The length of the CDR3 is 21 residues. V shed 0 bases and J 3 bases; nucleotides not matched to a gene: 18. Germline V gene data show CDR1 as MNHNS and CDR2 as SASEGT.

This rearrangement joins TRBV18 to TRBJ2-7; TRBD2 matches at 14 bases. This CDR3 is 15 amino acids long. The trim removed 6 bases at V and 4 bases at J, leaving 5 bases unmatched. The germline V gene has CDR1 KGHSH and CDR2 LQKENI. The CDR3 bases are TGTGCCAGCTCGTACGGGACTAGCGGGAGTTACGAGCAGTACTTC. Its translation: CASSYGTSGSYEQYF.

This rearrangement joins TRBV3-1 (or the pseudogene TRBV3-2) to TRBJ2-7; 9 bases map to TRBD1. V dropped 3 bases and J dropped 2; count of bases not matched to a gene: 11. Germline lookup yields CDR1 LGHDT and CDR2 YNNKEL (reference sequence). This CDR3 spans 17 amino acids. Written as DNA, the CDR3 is TGTGCCAGCAGCCATCGCTGGTCCGGGACAGGGACCTACGAGCAGTACTTC. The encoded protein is CASSHRWSGTGTYEQYF.

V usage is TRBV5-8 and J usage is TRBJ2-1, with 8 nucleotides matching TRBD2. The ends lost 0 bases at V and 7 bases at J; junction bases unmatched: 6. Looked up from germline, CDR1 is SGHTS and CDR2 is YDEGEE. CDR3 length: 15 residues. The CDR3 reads CASSLDGGASNEQFF. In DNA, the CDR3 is TGTGCCAGCAGCTTGGACGGGGGGGCATCAAATGAGCAGTTCTTC.

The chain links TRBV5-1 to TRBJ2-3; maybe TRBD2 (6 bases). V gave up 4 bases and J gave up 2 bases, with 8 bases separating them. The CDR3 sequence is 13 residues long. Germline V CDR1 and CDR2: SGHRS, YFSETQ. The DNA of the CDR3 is TGCGCCAGCAGCACGGGAGACACAGATACGCAGTATTTT. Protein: CASSTGDTDTQYF.

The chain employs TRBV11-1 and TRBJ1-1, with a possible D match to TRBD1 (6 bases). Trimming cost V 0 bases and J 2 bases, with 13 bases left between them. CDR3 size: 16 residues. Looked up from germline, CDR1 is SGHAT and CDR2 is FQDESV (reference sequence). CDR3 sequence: CASSLAPYRENTEAFF. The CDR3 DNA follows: TGTGCCAGCAGCTTAGCACCCTACAGGGAAAACACTGAAGCTTTCTTT. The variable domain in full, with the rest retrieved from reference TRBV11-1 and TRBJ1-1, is EAEVAQSPRYKITEKSQAVAFWCDPISGHATLYWYRQILGQGPELLVQFQDESVVDDSQLPKDRFSAERLKGVDSTLKIQPAELGDSAMYLCASSLAPYRENTEAFFGQGTRLTVV.

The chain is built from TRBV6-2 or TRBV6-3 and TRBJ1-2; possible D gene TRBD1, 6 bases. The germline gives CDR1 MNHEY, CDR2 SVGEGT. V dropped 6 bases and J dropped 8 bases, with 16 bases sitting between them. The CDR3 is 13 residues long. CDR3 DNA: TGTGCCAGCAGCCTCAACAGGGCTAGCGGCTACACCTTC. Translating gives CASSLNRASGYTF.

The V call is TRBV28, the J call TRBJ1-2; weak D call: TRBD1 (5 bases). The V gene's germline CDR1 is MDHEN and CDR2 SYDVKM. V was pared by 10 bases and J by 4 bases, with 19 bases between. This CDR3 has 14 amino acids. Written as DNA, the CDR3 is TGTGCCACGTTCGAGCAGGGCCCCACCTATGGCTACACCTTC. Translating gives CATFEQGPTYGYTF.

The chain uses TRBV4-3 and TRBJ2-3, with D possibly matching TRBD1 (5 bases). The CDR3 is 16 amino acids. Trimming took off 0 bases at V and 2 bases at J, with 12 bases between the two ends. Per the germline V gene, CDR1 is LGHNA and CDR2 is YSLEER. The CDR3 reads CASSQEWTPYTDTQYF. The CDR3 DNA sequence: TGCGCCAGCAGCCAAGAGTGGACACCTTACACAGATACGCAGTATTTT.

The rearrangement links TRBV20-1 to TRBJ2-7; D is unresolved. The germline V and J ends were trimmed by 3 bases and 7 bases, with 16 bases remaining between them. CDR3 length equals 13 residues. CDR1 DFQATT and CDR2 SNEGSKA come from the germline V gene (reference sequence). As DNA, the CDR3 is TGCAGTGCTAGTGAGGCGGTTTATGGGGAGCAGTACTTC. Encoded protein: CSASEAVYGEQYF.

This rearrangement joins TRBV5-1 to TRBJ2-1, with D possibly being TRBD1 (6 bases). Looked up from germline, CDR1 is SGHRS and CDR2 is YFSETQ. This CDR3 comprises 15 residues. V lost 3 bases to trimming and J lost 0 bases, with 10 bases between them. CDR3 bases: TGCGCCAGCAGCTCATCACAGGGCTCCTACAATGAGCAGTTCTTC. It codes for CASSSSQGSYNEQFF.